The subject of this entry is one TCR beta chain. TCRbeta library construction was performed incorporating unique molecular identifiers. TCRdb called the PCR reads again in MiXCR, with one record for every CDR3 protein. The data contain roughly 300,000 distinct CDR3 sequences, roughly 9.5% of them singletons. The data were obtained in a study of T-cell reconstitution after alpha-beta-depleted transplantation in children. CDR1 and CDR2 (germline): MGHRA, YSYEKL. The CDR3 is made up of 16 amino acids. With V trimmed by 4 bases and J by 3 bases, 7 bases remained unmatched. This clonotype originated in a human donor who donated a stem cell graft to a child with SCID. Specimen: PBMCs from the stem cell graft donor, collected from the stem cell graft. The genes are TRBV4-1 and TRBJ2-2; 8 bases agree with TRBD1. In DNA, the CDR3 is TGCGCCAGCAGCCGCGGACAGGGAGGATACACCGGGGAGCTGTTTTTT. As protein: CASSRGQGGYTGELFF.